This TCR beta chain was documented in a study of blood T cell repertoires in COVID-19. About the research overall: Samples came from the United States, Italy and Spain, spanning acute and convalescent COVID-19. In each case, the material was cDNA or gDNA derived from T cells, B-cell-depleted T cells, or PBMCs.

Profiled with immunoSEQ multiplex PCR; TCRdb holds only in-frame clones, not every one. Of around 140,000 clones in the sample, over 75% were seen once. This clone showed up just a few times. Sequences were obtained from peripheral blood. The sequence was collected from a woman aged 45-60 years with acute or convalescent COVID-19.

The CDR3 sequence: CATSEGSGQPQHF. CDR3 nucleotides: TGTGCCACCAGTGAGGGAAGCGGGCAGCCCCAGCATTTT. The chain combines TRBV24-1 with TRBJ1-5; D is undetermined. With 4 bases removed from V and 7 bases from J, the gap between germline ends came to 10 bases. The CDR3 runs to 13 residues. Germline CDR1 is KGHDR and CDR2 is SFDVKD.